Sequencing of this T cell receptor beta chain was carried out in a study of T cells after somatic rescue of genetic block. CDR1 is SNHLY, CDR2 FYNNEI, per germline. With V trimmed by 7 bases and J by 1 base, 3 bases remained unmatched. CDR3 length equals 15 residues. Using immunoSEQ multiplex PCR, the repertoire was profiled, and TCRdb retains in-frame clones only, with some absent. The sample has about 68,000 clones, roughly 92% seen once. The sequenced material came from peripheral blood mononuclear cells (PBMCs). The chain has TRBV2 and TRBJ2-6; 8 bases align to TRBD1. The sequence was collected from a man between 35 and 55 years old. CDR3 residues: CASNRGLSGANVLTF. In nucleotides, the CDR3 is TGTGCCAGCAACAGGGGGTTGTCTGGGGCCAACGTCCTGACTTTC. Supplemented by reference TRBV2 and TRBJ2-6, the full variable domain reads EPEVTQTPSHQVTQMGQEVILRCVPISNHLYFYWYRQILGQKVEFLVSFYNNEISEKSEIFDDQFSVERPDGSNFTLKIRSTKLEDSAMYFCASNRGLSGANVLTFGAGSRLTVL.